Below, one T cell receptor beta chain is given with its context. The sample is drawn from a study of T cells of healthy individuals. TCRdb recomputed calls from the 5' RACE reads with MiXCR, one row per CDR3 protein. The repertoire holds 95,000 to 100,000 distinct CDR3 sequences, with 15% to 20% as singletons. Germline V gene data show CDR1 as MNHEY and CDR2 as SVGEGT. Deletions cut 2 bases from V and 6 bases from J, with 14 bases between. This CDR3 comprises 14 residues. The chain combines TRBV6-2 or TRBV6-3 with TRBJ2-7; the D gene is possibly TRBD1 (5 bases). The clonotype comes from a human donor in good health. CDR3 sequence (DNA): TGTGCCAGCAGTTACGACAGCCCTTACGGCGAGCAGTACTTC. It codes for CASSYDSPYGEQYF.